This is a list of T cell receptor beta chains from one sample in a study of cytomegalovirus exposure and HLA in healthy donors. TCRdb's table, derived via immunoSEQ multiplex PCR, lists solely in-frame clones and lacks some. The sample includes around 130,000 clones, roughly two thirds seen only once; the top ten take approximately 1.5%. The specimen sequenced was PBMCs. The receptors stem from a man between 25 and 39 years old in good health and CMV-seropositive. Each CDR3 is given without its conserved first and last residue.

TRBJ2-5 TRBV2 ASSEHTRETQY
TRBJ2-1 TRBV7-3 ASSWGSGGVNEQF
TRBJ2-1 TRBV6-4 ASSDGAGGNNEQF
TRBJ2-2 TRBV9 ASSASRSGRISGELF
TRBJ2-5 TRBV5-1 ASSSGDSGGQETQY
TRBJ1-3 TRBV2 ASSEPILDRRPRNTIY
TRBJ2-3 TRBV7-3 ASSLKGLATSTDTQY
TRBJ1-2 TRBV5-4 ASSWGQDYGYT
TRBJ1-2 TRBV5-4 ATHRGALGYGYT
TRBJ2-7 TRBV11-2 ASSLGPGQGEQY
TRBJ2-1 TRBV5-4 AIVRDYNEQF
TRBJ1-2 TRBV6-6 ASSGGYGYT
TRBJ2-5 TRBV10-1 ASSGAGAVGEETQY
TRBJ2-3 TRBV6-1 ASSRTDTQY
TRBJ1-5 TRBV15 ATSTTLGQGGDQPQH
TRBJ2-1 TRBV19 ASSLDSNSYNEQF
TRBJ2-7 TRBV6-1 ASARGFRDEQY
TRBJ1-2 TRBV5-1 ASSSDYINSRVQGYGYT
TRBJ2-5 TRBV27 ASSPWDSQETQY
TRBJ1-1 TRBV7-9 SSSFSQTITEAF
TRBJ2-7 TRBV18 ASSPLRELSSYEQY
TRBJ2-7 TRBV11-2 ASSSYSDRGPYEQY
TRBJ2-2 TRBV27 ASRLLGLAGAGELF
TRBJ2-5 TRBV9 ASSVAAGVTQETQY
TRBJ2-3 TRBV4-2 ASSLPTGDTDTQY
TRBJ2-1 TRBV6-5 ASSYTGQGVNEQF
TRBJ1-2 TRBV6-4 ASSSGQNYGYT
TRBJ2-3 TRBV11-1 ASSLGVAGGLPDTQY
TRBJ2-1 TRBV5-1 ASSAKSGSMDEQF
TRBJ1-2 TRBV5-6 ASSLIEVANYGYT
TRBJ1-1 TRBV19 ASSIAAGDTEAF
TRBJ2-2 TRBV27 ASRQSMGQQHDPPGVPGELF
TRBJ2-5 TRBV7-8 ASSPGQPQETQY
TRBJ2-5 TRBV5-1 ASSPSRAGETQY
TRBJ2-3 TRBV5-1 ASSIRDTDTQY
TRBJ2-5 TRBV5-4 ARPGWVETQY
TRBJ2-2 TRBV2 ASRRGLAGTGELF
TRBJ2-1 TRBV4-2 ASSQKTRSYEQF
TRBJ1-1 TRBV9 ASSGTGTGGTEAF
TRBJ1-2 TRBV27 ASSLTRGLGSYGYT
TRBJ1-5 TRBV5-8 ASSPLYQPQH
TRBJ2-1 TRBV5-4 ASSSPSGMWKF
TRBJ2-1 TRBV9 ASSVVSFDNEQF
TRBJ2-7 TRBV5-4 ASSNTGTASWY
TRBJ1-2 TRBV11-2 ASSLVGHISYGYT
TRBJ2-5 TRBV5-1 ASSMTPQETQY